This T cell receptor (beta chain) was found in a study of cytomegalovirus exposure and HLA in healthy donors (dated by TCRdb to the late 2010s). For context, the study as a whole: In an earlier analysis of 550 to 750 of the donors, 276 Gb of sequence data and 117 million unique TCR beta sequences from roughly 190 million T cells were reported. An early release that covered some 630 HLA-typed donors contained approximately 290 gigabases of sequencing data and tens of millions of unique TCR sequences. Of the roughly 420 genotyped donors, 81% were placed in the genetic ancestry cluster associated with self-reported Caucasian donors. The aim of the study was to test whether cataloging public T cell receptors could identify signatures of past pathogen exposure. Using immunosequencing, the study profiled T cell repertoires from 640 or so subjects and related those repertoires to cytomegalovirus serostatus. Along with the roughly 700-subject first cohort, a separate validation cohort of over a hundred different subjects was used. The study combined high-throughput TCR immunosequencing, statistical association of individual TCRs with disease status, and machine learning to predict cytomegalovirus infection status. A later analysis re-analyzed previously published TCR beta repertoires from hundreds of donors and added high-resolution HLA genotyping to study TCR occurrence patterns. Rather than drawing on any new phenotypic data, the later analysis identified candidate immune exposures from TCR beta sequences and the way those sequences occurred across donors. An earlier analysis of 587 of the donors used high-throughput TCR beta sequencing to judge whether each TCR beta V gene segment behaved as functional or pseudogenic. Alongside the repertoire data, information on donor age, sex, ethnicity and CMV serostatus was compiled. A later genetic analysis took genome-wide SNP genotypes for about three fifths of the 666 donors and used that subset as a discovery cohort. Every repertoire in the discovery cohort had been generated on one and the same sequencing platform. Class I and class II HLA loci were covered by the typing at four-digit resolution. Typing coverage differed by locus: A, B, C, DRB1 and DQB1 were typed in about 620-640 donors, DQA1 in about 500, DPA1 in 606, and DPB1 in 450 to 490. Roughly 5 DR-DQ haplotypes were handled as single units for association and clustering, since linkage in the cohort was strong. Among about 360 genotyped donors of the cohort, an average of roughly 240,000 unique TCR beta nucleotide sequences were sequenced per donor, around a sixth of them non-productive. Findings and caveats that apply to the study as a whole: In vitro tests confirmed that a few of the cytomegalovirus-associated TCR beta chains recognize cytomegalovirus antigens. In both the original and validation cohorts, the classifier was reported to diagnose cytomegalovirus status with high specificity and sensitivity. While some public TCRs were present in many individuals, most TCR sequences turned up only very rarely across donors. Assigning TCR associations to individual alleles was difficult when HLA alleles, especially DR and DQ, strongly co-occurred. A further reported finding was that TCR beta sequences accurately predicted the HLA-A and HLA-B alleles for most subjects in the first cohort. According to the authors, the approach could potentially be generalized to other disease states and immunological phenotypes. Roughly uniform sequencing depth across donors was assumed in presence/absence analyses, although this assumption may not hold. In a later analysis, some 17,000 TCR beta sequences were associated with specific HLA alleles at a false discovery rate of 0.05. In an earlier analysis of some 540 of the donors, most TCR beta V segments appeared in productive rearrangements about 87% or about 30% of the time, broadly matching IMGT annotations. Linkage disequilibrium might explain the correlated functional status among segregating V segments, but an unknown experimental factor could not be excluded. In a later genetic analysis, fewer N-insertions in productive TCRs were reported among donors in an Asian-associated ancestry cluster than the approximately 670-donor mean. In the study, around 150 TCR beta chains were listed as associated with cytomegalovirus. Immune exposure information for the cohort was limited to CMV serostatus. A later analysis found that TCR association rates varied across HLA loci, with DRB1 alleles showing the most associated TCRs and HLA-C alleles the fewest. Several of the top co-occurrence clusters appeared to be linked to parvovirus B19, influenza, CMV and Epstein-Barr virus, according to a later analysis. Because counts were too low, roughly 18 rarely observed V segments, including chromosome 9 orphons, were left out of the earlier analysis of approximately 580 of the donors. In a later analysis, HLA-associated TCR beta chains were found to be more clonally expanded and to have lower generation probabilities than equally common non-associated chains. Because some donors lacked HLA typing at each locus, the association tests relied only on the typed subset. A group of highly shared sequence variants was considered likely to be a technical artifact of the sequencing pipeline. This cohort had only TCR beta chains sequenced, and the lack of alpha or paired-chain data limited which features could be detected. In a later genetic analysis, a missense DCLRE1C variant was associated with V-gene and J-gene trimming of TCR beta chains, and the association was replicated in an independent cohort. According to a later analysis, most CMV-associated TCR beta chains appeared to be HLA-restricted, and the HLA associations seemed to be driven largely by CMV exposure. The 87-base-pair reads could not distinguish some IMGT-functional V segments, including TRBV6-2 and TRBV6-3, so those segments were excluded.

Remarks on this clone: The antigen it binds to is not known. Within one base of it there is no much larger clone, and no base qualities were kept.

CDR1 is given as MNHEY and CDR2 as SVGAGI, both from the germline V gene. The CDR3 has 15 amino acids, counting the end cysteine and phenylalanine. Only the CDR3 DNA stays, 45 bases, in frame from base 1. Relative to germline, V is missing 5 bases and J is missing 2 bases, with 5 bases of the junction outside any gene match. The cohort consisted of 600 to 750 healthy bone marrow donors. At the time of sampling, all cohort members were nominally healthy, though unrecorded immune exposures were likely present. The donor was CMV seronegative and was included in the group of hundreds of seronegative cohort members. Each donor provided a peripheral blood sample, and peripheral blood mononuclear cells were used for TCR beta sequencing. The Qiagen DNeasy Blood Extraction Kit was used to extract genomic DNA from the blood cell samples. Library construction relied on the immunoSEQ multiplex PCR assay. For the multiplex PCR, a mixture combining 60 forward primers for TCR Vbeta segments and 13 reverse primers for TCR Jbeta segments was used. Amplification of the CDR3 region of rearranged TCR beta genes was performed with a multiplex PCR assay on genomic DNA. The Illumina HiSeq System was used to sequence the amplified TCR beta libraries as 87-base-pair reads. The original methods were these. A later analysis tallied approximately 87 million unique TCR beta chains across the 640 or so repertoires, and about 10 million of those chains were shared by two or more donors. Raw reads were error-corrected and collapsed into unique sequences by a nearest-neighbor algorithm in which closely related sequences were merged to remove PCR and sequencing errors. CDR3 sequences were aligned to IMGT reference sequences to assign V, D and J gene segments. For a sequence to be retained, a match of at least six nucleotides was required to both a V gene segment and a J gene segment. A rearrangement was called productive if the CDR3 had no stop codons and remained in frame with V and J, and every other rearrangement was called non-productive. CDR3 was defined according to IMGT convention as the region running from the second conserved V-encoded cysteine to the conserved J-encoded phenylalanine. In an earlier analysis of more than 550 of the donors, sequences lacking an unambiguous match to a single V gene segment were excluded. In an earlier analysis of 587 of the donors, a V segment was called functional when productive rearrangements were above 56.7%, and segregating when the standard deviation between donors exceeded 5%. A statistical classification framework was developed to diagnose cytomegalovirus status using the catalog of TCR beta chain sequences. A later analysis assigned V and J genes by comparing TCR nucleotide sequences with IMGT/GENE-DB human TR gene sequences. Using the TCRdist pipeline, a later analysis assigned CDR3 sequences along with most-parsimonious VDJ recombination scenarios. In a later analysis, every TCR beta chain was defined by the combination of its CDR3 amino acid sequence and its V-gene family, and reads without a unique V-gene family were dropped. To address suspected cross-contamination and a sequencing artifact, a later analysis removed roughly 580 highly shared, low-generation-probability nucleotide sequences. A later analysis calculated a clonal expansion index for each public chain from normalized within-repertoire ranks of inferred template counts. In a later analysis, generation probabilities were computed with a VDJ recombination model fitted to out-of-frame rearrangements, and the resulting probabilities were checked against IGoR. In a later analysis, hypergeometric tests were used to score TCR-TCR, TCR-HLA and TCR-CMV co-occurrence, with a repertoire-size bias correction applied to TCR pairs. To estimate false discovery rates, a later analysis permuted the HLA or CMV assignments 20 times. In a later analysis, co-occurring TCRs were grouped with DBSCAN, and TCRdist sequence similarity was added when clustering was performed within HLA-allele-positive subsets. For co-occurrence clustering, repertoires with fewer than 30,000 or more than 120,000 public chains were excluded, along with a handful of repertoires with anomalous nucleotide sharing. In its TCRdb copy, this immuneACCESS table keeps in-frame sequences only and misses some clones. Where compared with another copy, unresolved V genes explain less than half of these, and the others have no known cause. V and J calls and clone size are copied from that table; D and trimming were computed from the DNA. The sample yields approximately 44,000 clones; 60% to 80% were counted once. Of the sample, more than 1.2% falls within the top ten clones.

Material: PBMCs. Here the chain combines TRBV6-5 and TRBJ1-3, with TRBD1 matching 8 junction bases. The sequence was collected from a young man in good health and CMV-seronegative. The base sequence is TGTGCCAGCAGTCCGGACAGGGCGCCTGGAAACACCATATATTTT. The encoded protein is CASSPDRAPGNTIYF.